The 13 T cell receptor beta chains below all came from one sample that was sequenced in a study of OX40 agonist ivuxolimab in advanced cancers. Profiled with immunoSEQ multiplex PCR; TCRdb holds only in-frame clones, not every one. In the table there are about 75,000 clones, roughly 90% of which are singletons. The specimen was CD4+ or CD8+ T cells sorted from blood, collected in a trial of the OX40 agonist ivuxolimab. Every receptor here comes from an adult with an advanced solid tumor such as melanoma, head and neck, liver or kidney cancer.

The chain couples TRBV6-5 to TRBJ1-2; no clear D gene. CDR1 and CDR2 from the germline V gene are MNHEY and SVGAGI. The CDR3 extends over 14 amino acids. The V end was cut by 2 bases, the J end by 0 bases, with 7 bases between. CDR3 loop: CASSYRPANYGYTF. The CDR3 region has the DNA TGTGCCAGCAGTTACAGGCCAGCTAACTATGGCTACACCTTC.

The genes are TRBV7-9 and TRBJ2-3; D not certain. Germline loops: CDR1 SEHNR, CDR2 FQNEAQ (reference sequence). The CDR3 is 15 residues long. Between the trimmed V and J ends, which lost 4 bases and 4 bases, there was a span of 15 bases. In nucleotides, the CDR3 is TGTGCCAGCAGCTCCTCACCGGTTAGGGCAGATACGCAGTATTTT. It translates to CASSSSPVRADTQYF.

The chain is built from TRBV6-1 and TRBJ2-7; D is ambiguous. Germline lookup yields CDR1 MNHNS and CDR2 SASEGT. CDR3 length equals 12 residues. V dropped 6 bases and J dropped 4 bases, with 10 bases sitting between them. CDR3 sequence: CASSFDIYEQYF. The CDR3 nucleotides read TGTGCCAGCAGCTTCGACATATACGAGCAGTACTTC.

This sequence joins TRBV5-1 and TRBJ2-7; no clear D gene. This CDR3 contains 13 residues. CDR1 is SGHRS, CDR2 YFSETQ, per germline. Trimming shortened V by 1 base and J by 3 bases, and 8 bases separated the two germline ends. CDR3 DNA: TGCGCCAGCAGCTTGTTGCGGAACTACGAGCAGTACTTC. Its protein product is CASSLLRNYEQYF. Together with reference TRBV5-1 and TRBJ2-7, the CDR3 gives the full variable domain: KAGVTQTPRYLIKTRGQQVTLSCSPISGHRSVSWYQQTPGQGLQFLFEYFSETQRNKGNFPGRFSGRQFSNSRSEMNVSTLELGDSALYLCASSLLRNYEQYFGPGTRLTVT.

J is TRBJ2-1 and V is TRBV5-1; D is tentatively TRBD1 or TRBD2 (5 bases each). Germline V gene lookup returns CDR1 SGHRS and CDR2 YFSETQ. The CDR3 has 16 residues. V lost 3 bases to trimming and J lost 4 bases, with 17 bases between them. This CDR3 is CASSSSGTASYNEQFF. In DNA form, the CDR3 reads TGCGCCAGCAGCTCCTCCGGGACCGCGTCTTACAATGAGCAGTTCTTC.

The V call is TRBV28, the J call TRBJ2-1, with 7 bases identical to TRBD2. CDR3 length: 18 amino acids. Germline values: CDR1 MDHEN, CDR2 SYDVKM. V dropped 6 bases and J dropped 4; count of bases not matched to a gene: 18. DNA for the CDR3: TGTGCCAGCAGACTCGGTAGGACGGGAGGACCTCTTTACAATGAGCAGTTCTTC. Protein product: CASRLGRTGGPLYNEQFF.

J is TRBJ2-7 and V is TRBV5-1; weak D call: TRBD1 (7 bases). Germline V gives CDR1 SGHRS, CDR2 YFSETQ. V shed 4 bases and J shed 6 bases, with 17 bases lying between them. The CDR3 sequence is 14 residues long. CDR3 coding DNA: TGCGCCAGCAGCCCCGGAGGGACAGATCGCGAGCAGTACTTC. Translating gives CASSPGGTDREQYF.

The chain links TRBV19 to TRBJ2-7; TRBD2 is a possible D gene (6 bases). Germline-derived CDR1 and CDR2 are LNHDA and SQIVND (reference sequence). The CDR3 is made up of 13 amino acids. Trimming pared 3 bases from V and 2 bases from J, leaving 8 bases between. The CDR3 sequence: CASSIGGTYEQYF. In DNA, the CDR3 is TGTGCCAGTAGTATTGGGGGGACCTACGAGCAGTACTTC.

The chain employs TRBV19 and TRBJ2-5; 10 bases map to TRBD1. CDR1 is LNHDA, CDR2 SQIVND, per germline (reference sequence). V was pared by 7 bases and J by 5 bases, with 4 bases of the junction left unmatched. The length of the CDR3 is 13 residues. CDR3 sequence reads: CASNRDRGETQYF. The CDR3 DNA follows: TGTGCCAGTAACCGGGACAGGGGTGAGACCCAGTACTTC. Using reference TRBV19 and TRBJ2-5 for the parts outside the CDR3, the full variable domain is DGGITQSPKYLFRKEGQNVTLSCEQNLNHDAMYWYRQDPGQGLRLIYYSQIVNDFQKGDIAEGYSVSREKKESFPLTVTSAQKNPTAFYLCASNRDRGETQYFGPGTRLLVL.

The chain has TRBV30 and TRBJ1-5, with a weak D call TRBD1 (5 bases). The ends were cut back, 2 bases at V and 4 bases at J, with 18 bases in the middle. Germline assignment: CDR1 GTSNPN and CDR2 SVGIG (reference sequence). The CDR3 loop spans 16 amino acids. CDR3 sequence: CAWSSMGTGFNQPQHF. For the CDR3, the DNA is TGTGCCTGGAGTAGTATGGGAACAGGCTTTAATCAGCCCCAGCATTTT.

CDR3 protein: CASSLAGQYSSYEQYF. The CDR3 coding sequence is TGTGCCAGCAGCTTGGCCGGACAGTACAGCTCCTACGAGCAGTACTTC. The V call is TRBV5-4, the J call TRBJ2-7; the D gene is possibly TRBD1 (6 bases). This CDR3 spans 16 amino acids. Trimming removed 0 bases at V and 0 bases at J, with 13 bases between. The germline V gene encodes CDR1 SGHNT and CDR2 YYREEE (reference sequence).

The V call is TRBV18, the J call TRBJ2-1; 7 bases fit TRBD1. Germline loops: CDR1 KGHSH, CDR2 LQKENI. This CDR3 region has 12 residues. V trimming: 2 bases; J trimming: 15 bases; junction bases outside the gene matches: 7. The chain's CDR3 is CASSPEGAQAFF. The CDR3 DNA reads TGTGCCAGCTCACCAGAGGGGGCGCAGGCGTTCTTC.

The sample holds one count of this clone. V usage is TRBV28 and J usage is TRBJ2-7, with D perhaps TRBD1 or TRBD2 (5 bases each). Trimming removed 5 bases from V and 5 bases from J, with 16 bases in between. The V gene's germline CDR1 is MDHEN and CDR2 SYDVKM. CDR3 length equals 14 residues. For the CDR3, the DNA is TGTGCCAGCAGTGGGGACGGCCTCGGCCACGAGCAGTACTTC. Translated: CASSGDGLGHEQYF.